The clone carrying this T cell receptor beta chain occurred once. CDR1 GTSNPN and CDR2 SVGIG come from the germline V gene (reference sequence). V lost 1 base, J lost 8 bases, and 11 bases lay in between. The CDR3 contains 12 residues. Assay: immunoSEQ multiplex PCR; the TCRdb copy retains only in-frame clones and omits some. The repertoire has more than 150,000 clones, roughly 87% of them found once; the top ten carry approximately 2.4%. This sample was taken from a study of blood T cell repertoires in COVID-19. Material for sequencing was PBMCs or T cells enriched from blood (not recorded which). The origin of this receptor is a woman aged 25-40 years who had recovered from COVID-19. V gene TRBV30 combines with J gene TRBJ1-1, with no clear D. The CDR3 DNA reads TGTGCCTGGAGTGAGACCGGACTCGAAGCTTTCTTT. Residues: CAWSETGLEAFF.